This T cell receptor (beta chain) was identified in a study of blood T cells in healthy people across ages. At the level of the study: Per two T cells, template switching captured roughly one barcoded beta molecule. Points from the study as a whole: Older individuals had lower TCR beta diversity per million T cells (the decline was roughly linear). Expanded clonotype changes were possibly confounded by unknown donor CMV status.

Points on this clonotype: Its antigen is not known.

Per sample, extraction of total RNA gave at least 5 micrograms in every case. Sample-barcoded 5' priming and a J-beta primer mix drove a second PCR of 7 to 11 cycles. TCRdb independently ran MiXCR on the 5' RACE reads; one entry per CDR3 protein. Of under 800,000 distinct CDR3 sequences listed, roughly 20% are singletons. The CDR3 is made up of 15 amino acids. Germline V CDR1 and CDR2: SGHTA, FQGNSA. J was trimmed by 12 bases and V by 5 bases; bases with no gene match: 16. Sequenced input: blood. This clonotype was obtained from a man in his 70s in good health. The V and J genes are TRBV7-2 and TRBJ2-1; 7 bases are shared with TRBD2. The CDR3 region has the DNA TGTGCCAGCAGCCCTAACGAGGGAGGGCGACATGTGCAGTTCTTC. Amino acids: CASSPNEGGRHVQFF.